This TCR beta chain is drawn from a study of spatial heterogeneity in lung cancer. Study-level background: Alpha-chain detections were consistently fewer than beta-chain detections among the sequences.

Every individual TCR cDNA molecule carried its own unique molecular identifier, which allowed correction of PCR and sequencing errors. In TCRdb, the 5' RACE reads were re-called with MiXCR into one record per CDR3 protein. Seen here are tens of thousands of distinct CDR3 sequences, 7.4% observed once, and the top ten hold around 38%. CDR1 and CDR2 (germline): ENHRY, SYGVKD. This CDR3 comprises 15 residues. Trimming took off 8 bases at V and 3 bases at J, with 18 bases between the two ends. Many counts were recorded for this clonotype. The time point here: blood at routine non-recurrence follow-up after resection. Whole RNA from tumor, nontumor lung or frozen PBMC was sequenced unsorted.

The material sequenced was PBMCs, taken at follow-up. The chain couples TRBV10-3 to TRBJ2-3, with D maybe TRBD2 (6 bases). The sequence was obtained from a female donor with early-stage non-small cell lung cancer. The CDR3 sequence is CAISHMGTETDTQYF. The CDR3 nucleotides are TGTGCCATCTCCCACATGGGGACTGAGACAGATACGCAGTATTTT.